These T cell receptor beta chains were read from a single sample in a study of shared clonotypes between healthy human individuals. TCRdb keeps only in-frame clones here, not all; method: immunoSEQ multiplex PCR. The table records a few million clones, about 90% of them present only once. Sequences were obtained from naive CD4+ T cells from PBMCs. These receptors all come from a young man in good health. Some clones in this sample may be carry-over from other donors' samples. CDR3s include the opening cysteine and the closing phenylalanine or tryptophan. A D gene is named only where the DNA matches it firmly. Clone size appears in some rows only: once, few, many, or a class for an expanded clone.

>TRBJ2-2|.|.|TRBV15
CATSRDTSHSGELFF
TGTGCCACCAGCAGAGATACCAGTCACTCCGGGGAGCTGTTTTTT
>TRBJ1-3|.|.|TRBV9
CASSVLGLNTIYF
TGTGCCAGCAGCGTACTAGGTCTAAACACCATATATTTT
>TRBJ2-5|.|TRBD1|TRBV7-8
CASSSTGGRGETQYF
TGTGCCAGCAGCTCGACAGGGGGCCGAGGAGAGACCCAGTACTTC
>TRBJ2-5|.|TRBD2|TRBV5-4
CASSSTSGSRETQYF
TGTGCCAGCAGCTCGACTAGCGGGAGTCGGGAGACCCAGTACTTC
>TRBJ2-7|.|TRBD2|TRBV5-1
CASSWRTSRSSYEQYF
TGCGCCAGCAGCTGGAGGACTAGCAGGAGCTCCTACGAGCAGTACTTC
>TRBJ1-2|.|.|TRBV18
CASSHGLAFGYTF
TGTGCCAGCTCACACGGATTAGCGTTTGGCTACACCTTC
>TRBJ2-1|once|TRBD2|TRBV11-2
CASSLQLAGYNEQFF
TGTGCCAGCAGCTTACAACTAGCGGGTTACAATGAGCAGTTCTTC
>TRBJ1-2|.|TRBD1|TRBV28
CASTQGQGLFGYTF
TGTGCCAGCACCCAGGGACAGGGTCTCTTCGGCTACACCTTC
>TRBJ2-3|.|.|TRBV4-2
CASSQDLMNQTPDTQYF
TGTGCCAGCAGCCAAGATTTGATGAACCAGACCCCGGATACGCAGTATTTT
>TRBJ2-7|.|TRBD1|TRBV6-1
CASKWTGGVYEQYF
TGTGCCAGCAAATGGACAGGGGGAGTGTACGAGCAGTACTTC
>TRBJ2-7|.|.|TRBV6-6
CASSFSSYEQYF
TGTGCCAGCAGTTTTTCGAGCTACGAGCAGTACTTC
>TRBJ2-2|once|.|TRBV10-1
CASSGKPLAEQNTGELFF
TGCGCCAGCAGTGGGAAACCTTTAGCGGAGCAGAACACCGGGGAGCTGTTTTTT
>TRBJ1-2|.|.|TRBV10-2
CASSDSTSFYGYTF
TGCGCCAGCAGTGACTCGACTTCGTTCTATGGCTACACCTTC
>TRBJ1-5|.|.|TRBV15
CATSRAKGLLVPQHF
TGTGCCACCAGCAGAGCAAAGGGGCTGCTTGTGCCCCAGCATTTT
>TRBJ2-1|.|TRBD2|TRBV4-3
CASSQDIRREATNEQFF
TGCGCCAGCAGCCAAGATATACGGCGGGAGGCAACAAATGAGCAGTTCTTC
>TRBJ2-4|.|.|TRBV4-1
CASSQDPQPLAKNIQYF
TGCGCCAGCAGCCAAGATCCGCAGCCTCTAGCCAAAAACATTCAGTACTTC
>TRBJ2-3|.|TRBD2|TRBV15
CATSRDPLGRGLAGGRGDTQYF
TGTGCCACCAGCAGAGATCCCCTAGGCAGGGGACTAGCGGGGGGGCGTGGGGATACGCAGTATTTT
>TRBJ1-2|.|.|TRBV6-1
CASRLGLGGYTF
TGTGCCAGCAGATTAGGTTTAGGAGGCTACACCTTC
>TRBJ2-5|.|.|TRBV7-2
CASSPQTKYQVTQYF
TGTGCCAGCAGCCCGCAGACTAAGTACCAGGTGACCCAGTACTTC
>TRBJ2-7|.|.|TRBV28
CASSRSDNYEQYF
TGTGCCAGCAGTCGGAGCGACAACTACGAGCAGTACTTC
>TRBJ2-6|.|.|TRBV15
CATSRDQASGANVLTF
TGTGCCACCAGCAGAGATCAAGCCTCTGGGGCCAACGTCCTGACTTTC
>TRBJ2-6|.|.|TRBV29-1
CSVEGRGWSGANVLTF
TGCAGCGTTGAAGGCCGTGGTTGGTCTGGGGCCAACGTCCTGACTTTC
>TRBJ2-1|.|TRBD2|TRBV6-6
CASRLAGVGEQFF
TGTGCCAGCCGATTAGCGGGAGTAGGGGAGCAGTTCTTC
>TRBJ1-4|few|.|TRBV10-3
CAISALGDEKLFF
TGTGCCATCAGTGCTCTAGGGGACGAAAAACTGTTTTTT
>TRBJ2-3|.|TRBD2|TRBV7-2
CASSWGGTSADTQYF
TGTGCCAGCAGCTGGGGGGGGACTAGCGCAGATACGCAGTATTTT
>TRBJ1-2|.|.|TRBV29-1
CSVDYGYTF
TGCAGCGTCGACTATGGCTACACCTTC
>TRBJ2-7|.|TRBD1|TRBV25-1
CASSESWGQGYEQYF
TGTGCCAGCAGTGAGTCCTGGGGACAGGGGTACGAGCAGTACTTC
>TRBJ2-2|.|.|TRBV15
CATSREGGNTGELFF
TGTGCCACCAGCCGCGAAGGGGGGAACACCGGGGAGCTGTTTTTT
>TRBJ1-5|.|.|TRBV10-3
CAISDRSGNQPQHF
TGTGCCATCAGCGACAGGTCTGGCAATCAGCCCCAGCATTTT
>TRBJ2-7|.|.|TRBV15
CATSRDEQPYYEQYF
TGTGCCACCAGCAGAGACGAACAGCCGTACTACGAGCAGTACTTC
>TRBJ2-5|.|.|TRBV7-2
CASSLYTETQETQYF
TGTGCCAGCAGCTTATACACAGAAACACAAGAGACCCAGTACTTC
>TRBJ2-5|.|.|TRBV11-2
CASSRVPETQYF
TGTGCCAGCAGTAGGGTTCCGGAGACCCAGTACTTC
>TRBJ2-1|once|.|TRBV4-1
CASSQDRLGGNRKQFF
TGCGCCAGCAGCCAAGATCGACTCGGAGGTAACCGCAAGCAGTTCTTC
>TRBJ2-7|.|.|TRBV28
CASSSFGWRGTYEQYF
TGTGCCAGCAGTTCGTTTGGGTGGCGGGGAACCTACGAGCAGTACTTC
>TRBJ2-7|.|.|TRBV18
CASSPSRETYEQYF
TGTGCCAGCTCACCATCTCGAGAGACCTACGAGCAGTACTTC
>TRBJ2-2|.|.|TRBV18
CASSPGVTGELFF
TGTGCCAGCTCACCAGGGGTCACCGGGGAGCTGTTTTTT
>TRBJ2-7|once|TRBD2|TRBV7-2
CASSLAASGSSYEQYF
TGTGCCAGCAGCTTAGCGGCTAGCGGGTCATCCTACGAGCAGTACTTC
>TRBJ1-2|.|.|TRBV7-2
CASSFSRRATYGYTF
TGTGCCAGCAGCTTTTCCCGAAGAGCGACCTATGGCTACACCTTC
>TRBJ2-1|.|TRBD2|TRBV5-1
CASSQKKPGLAGDGDEQFF
TGCGCCAGCAGCCAGAAGAAACCGGGACTAGCGGGAGACGGGGATGAGCAGTTCTTC
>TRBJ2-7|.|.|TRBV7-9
CASSFFGTYEQYF
TGTGCCAGCAGCTTTTTCGGCACTTACGAGCAGTACTTC
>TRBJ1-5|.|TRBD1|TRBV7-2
CASSYRQGKSNQPQHF
TGTGCCAGCAGCTACCGACAGGGGAAGAGCAATCAGCCCCAGCATTTT
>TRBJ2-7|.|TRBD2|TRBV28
CASSLLAVFYEQYF
TGTGCCAGCAGTTTGCTAGCGGTCTTCTACGAGCAGTACTTC
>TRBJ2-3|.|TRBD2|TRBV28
CASFPGGVAGADTQYF
TGTGCCAGCTTCCCCGGGGGGGTAGCGGGAGCAGATACGCAGTATTTT
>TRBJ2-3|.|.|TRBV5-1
CASSQMISTDTQYF
TGCGCCAGCAGCCAAATGATAAGCACAGATACGCAGTATTTT
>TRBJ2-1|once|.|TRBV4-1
CASSQGHLGLTYNEQFF
TGCGCCAGCAGCCAAGGTCATCTGGGACTGACATACAATGAGCAGTTCTTC
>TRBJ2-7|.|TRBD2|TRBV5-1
CASSRGLAGYEQYF
TGCGCCAGCAGCAGGGGACTAGCGGGGTACGAGCAGTACTTC
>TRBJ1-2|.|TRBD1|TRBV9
CASSASGQGYGYTF
TGTGCCAGCAGCGCCTCTGGACAGGGCTATGGCTACACCTTC
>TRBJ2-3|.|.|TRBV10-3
CAITQGVGTDTQYF
TGTGCCATCACGCAGGGAGTGGGCACAGATACGCAGTATTTT
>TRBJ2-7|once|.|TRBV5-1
CASSWTESYEQYF
TGCGCCAGCAGCTGGACAGAATCCTACGAGCAGTACTTC
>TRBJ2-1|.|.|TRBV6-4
CASSDRLARNYNEQFF
TGTGCCAGCAGTGACAGGCTAGCGAGGAACTACAATGAGCAGTTCTTC
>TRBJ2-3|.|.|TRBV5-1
CASSHRPGYGTDTQYF
TGCGCCAGCAGCCATAGGCCAGGTTATGGCACAGATACGCAGTATTTT
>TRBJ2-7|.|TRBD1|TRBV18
CASSPGRGSYEQYF
TGTGCCAGCTCACCAGGCAGGGGGTCCTACGAGCAGTACTTC
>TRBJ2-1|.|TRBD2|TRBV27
CASTMTSGAMNEQFF
TGTGCCAGCACTATGACTAGCGGGGCCATGAATGAGCAGTTCTTC